The entry that follows covers one T cell receptor beta chain sequence. V trimming: 1 base; J trimming: 8 bases; junction bases outside the gene matches: 12. This CDR3 has 17 amino acids. Per the germline V gene, CDR1 is GTSNPN and CDR2 is SVGIG (reference sequence). The data belong to a study of CD8+ T cells in alopecia areata. Study details: Treated individuals took tofacitinib by mouth, 5 to 10 mg twice daily.

The sequencing template was cDNA reverse transcribed from extracted RNA. Produced via immunoSEQ multiplex PCR; TCRdb's table is partial and in-frame only. The sample lists hundreds of thousands of clones, around three fifths occurring once. It was from PBMCs that CD4+ and CD8+ T cells were sorted. Sequencing used CD4+ T cells sorted from blood, obtained at week 0. This sequence originates from a human donor with alopecia areata. This sequence joins TRBV30 and TRBJ2-1; 12 bases are a match to TRBD2. The CDR3 spells CAWSATLAGGPGDEQFF. Here the CDR3 DNA reads TGTGCCTGGAGTGCCACGCTAGCGGGAGGGCCGGGGGATGAGCAGTTCTTC.